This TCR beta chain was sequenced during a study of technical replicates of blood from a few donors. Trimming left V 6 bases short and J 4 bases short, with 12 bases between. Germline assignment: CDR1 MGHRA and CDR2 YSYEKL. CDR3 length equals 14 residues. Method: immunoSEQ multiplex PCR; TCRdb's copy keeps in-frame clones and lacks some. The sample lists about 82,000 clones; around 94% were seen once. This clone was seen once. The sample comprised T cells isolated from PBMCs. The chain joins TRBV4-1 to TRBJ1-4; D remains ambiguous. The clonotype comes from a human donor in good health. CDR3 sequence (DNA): TGCGCCAGCAGTCATTCCACGGTTAATGAAAAACTGTTTTTT. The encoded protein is CASSHSTVNEKLFF.